The clone carrying this T cell receptor (beta chain) has just a few counts. The antigen is not known. Trimming left V 6 bases short and J 7 bases short, with 15 bases between. Germline V gives CDR1 ENHRY, CDR2 SYGVKD. The CDR3 totals 13 residues. The sample comes from a study of beta chain features in type 1 diabetes. Study information: The study found patients and healthy donors alike in age, gender and cell yields. Sorted cells numbering approximately 110,000,000 were examined across all samples.

Study-level results: A possible short-template PCR bias applies equally to patients and controls.

As every portion of the isolated RNA was reverse transcribed, the sequencing read expressed TCRB transcripts. Generated by immunoSEQ multiplex PCR, the TCRdb table keeps only in-frame clones and is missing some. This table holds over 500,000 clones, around 16% found once. The specimen sequenced was naive CD4+ T cells from blood. The sequence came from a man between 18 and 35 years old in good health. This chain links TRBV10-3 with TRBJ1-2; perhaps TRBD1 as D (6 bases). CDR3 sequence (DNA): TGTGCCATCAGCGACAGGAAAAACAGTGGCTACACCTTC. This gives the protein CAISDRKNSGYTF.